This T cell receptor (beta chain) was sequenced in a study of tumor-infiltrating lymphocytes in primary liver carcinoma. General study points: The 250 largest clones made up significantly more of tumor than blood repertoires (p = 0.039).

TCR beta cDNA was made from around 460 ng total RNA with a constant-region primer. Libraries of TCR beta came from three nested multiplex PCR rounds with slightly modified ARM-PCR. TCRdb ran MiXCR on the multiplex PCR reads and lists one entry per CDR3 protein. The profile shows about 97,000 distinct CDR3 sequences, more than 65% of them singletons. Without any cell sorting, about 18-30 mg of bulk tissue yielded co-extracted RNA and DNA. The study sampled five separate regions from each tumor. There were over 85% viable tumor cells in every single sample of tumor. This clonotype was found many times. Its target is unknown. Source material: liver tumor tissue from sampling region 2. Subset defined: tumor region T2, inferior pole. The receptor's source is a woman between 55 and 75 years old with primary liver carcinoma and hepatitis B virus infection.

CDR3 DNA sequence: TGCAGCGTTGAACCCGGAGGCAGGGTAGGACTCACTCCTCAAAACCCGAACACCGGGGAGCTGTTTTTT. Translating it yields CSVEPGGRVGLTPQNPNTGELFF. The J gene is TRBJ2-2, the V gene TRBV29-1; either TRBD1 or TRBD2 may supply D (5 bases each). This CDR3 contains 23 residues. The germline V gene encodes CDR1 SQVTM and CDR2 ANQGSEA. Trimming left V 2 bases short and J 0 bases short, with 34 bases between.